The source of this T cell receptor beta chain is a study of cytomegalovirus exposure and HLA in healthy donors. Study-wide findings and caveats: Based on reports, TCR beta sequences accurately predicted HLA-A and HLA-B alleles for most subjects.

Turning to this clone: Its antigen is unknown.

Researchers ran the PCR with 60 Vbeta and 13 Jbeta primers. TCRdb keeps only in-frame clones here, not all; method: immunoSEQ multiplex PCR. The sample includes 55,000 to 70,000 clones, roughly 75% of them seen just once. Trimming shortened V by 0 bases and J by 6 bases, and 15 bases separated the two germline ends. The germline CDR1 and CDR2 sequences are SGHNT and YYREEE (reference sequence). The CDR3 covers 15 residues. The chain couples TRBV5-4 to TRBJ1-1; D not certain. Sequencing input: PBMCs. This TCR came from a woman in her 30s in good health and CMV-seronegative. CDR3 loop: CASSLDPTPFSEAFF. The DNA for the CDR3 is TGTGCCAGCAGCTTGGACCCCACTCCATTCTCTGAAGCTTTCTTT.